The rows below give T cell receptor beta chains drawn from one sample of a study of T cell responses to AZD1222 COVID-19 vaccine. Data came from immunoSEQ multiplex PCR; TCRdb stores just in-frame clones and leaves some out. The sample holds some 190,000 clones, 80% to 90% seen once. This specimen was peripheral blood, taken on day 0 of AZD1222 vaccination. The receptors originated from an adult in good health. Each CDR3 is given with its conserved first and last residue. The D gene is left open where the match is weak. Expanded clones get a size class; other rows say once, few or many, or leave the size out.

d_gene: -
len: 15
v_gene: TRBV7-8
j_gene: TRBJ1-1
abundance: -
CDR3nt: TGTGCCAGCAGCTTAGCGTTGGGAGGTTACACTGAAGCTTTCTTT
CDR3aa: CASSLALGGYTEAFF

d_gene: -
len: 14
v_gene: TRBV7-2
j_gene: TRBJ2-4
abundance: -
CDR3nt: TGTGCCAGCAGCATACCGCCGGCCAAAAACATTCAGTACTTC
CDR3aa: CASSIPPAKNIQYF

d_gene: -
len: 13
v_gene: TRBV9
j_gene: TRBJ2-7
abundance: -
CDR3nt: TGTGCCAGCAGCGTAGCCGAGGGATACGAGCAGTACTTC
CDR3aa: CASSVAEGYEQYF

d_gene: -
len: 15
v_gene: TRBV4-3
j_gene: TRBJ1-3
abundance: once
CDR3nt: TGCGCCAGCAGCCAAGGTCAGAGCTCTGGAAACACCATATATTTT
CDR3aa: CASSQGQSSGNTIYF

d_gene: TRBD1
len: 14
v_gene: TRBV6-5
j_gene: TRBJ2-5
abundance: -
CDR3nt: TGTGCCAGCAGACCCGGGACAGTCAGAGAGACCCAGTACTTC
CDR3aa: CASRPGTVRETQYF

d_gene: TRBD1
len: 16
v_gene: TRBV4-1
j_gene: TRBJ1-1
abundance: once
CDR3nt: TGCGCCAGCAGCCACAGACAGGGGGCGCGGAACACTGAAGCTTTCTTT
CDR3aa: CASSHRQGARNTEAFF

d_gene: -
len: 12
v_gene: TRBV6-5
j_gene: TRBJ2-3
abundance: -
CDR3nt: TGTGCCAGCAGTTACTCACTAGATACGCAGTATTTT
CDR3aa: CASSYSLDTQYF

d_gene: TRBD2
len: 13
v_gene: TRBV7-8
j_gene: TRBJ2-5
abundance: -
CDR3nt: TGTGCCAGCATTAGCGGGCGCGGGGGGACCCAGTACTTC
CDR3aa: CASISGRGGTQYF

d_gene: -
len: 12
v_gene: TRBV11-3
j_gene: TRBJ1-5
abundance: -
CDR3nt: TGTGCCAGCACCAACTTCGGTCAGCCCCAGCATTTT
CDR3aa: CASTNFGQPQHF

d_gene: TRBD1
len: 16
v_gene: TRBV7-9
j_gene: TRBJ1-4
abundance: -
CDR3nt: TGTGCCAGCAGCTTATGGTCGGACAGGGAATATGAAAAACTGTTTTTT
CDR3aa: CASSLWSDREYEKLFF

d_gene: TRBD1
len: 16
v_gene: TRBV27
j_gene: TRBJ2-5
abundance: -
CDR3nt: TGTGCCAGCAGTTTAGGGGGGACAGGGGGCGAAGAGACCCAGTACTTC
CDR3aa: CASSLGGTGGEETQYF

d_gene: -
len: 14
v_gene: TRBV28
j_gene: TRBJ2-7
abundance: -
CDR3nt: TGTGCCAGCAGTCAATCTGAGGGGAGGTACGAGCAGTACTTC
CDR3aa: CASSQSEGRYEQYF

d_gene: -
len: 16
v_gene: TRBV20-1
j_gene: TRBJ1-4
abundance: -
CDR3nt: TGCAGTGCTAGTCCCGCGGACCGGAGTCTGGCTACCAAACTGTTTTTT
CDR3aa: CSASPADRSLATKLFF

d_gene: -
len: 11
v_gene: TRBV12-3/TRBV12-4
j_gene: TRBJ1-2
abundance: once
CDR3nt: TGTGCCAGCAGTAGGGGCTATGGCTACACCTTC
CDR3aa: CASSRGYGYTF

d_gene: -
len: 13
v_gene: TRBV6-5
j_gene: TRBJ2-1
abundance: -
CDR3nt: TGTGCCAGCAAGCACAGCTCCTACAATGAGCAGTTCTTC
CDR3aa: CASKHSSYNEQFF

d_gene: -
len: 15
v_gene: TRBV4-3
j_gene: TRBJ1-1
abundance: -
CDR3nt: TGCGCCAGCAGCCAGGGTAGGCAGTTGAACACTGAAGCTTTCTTT
CDR3aa: CASSQGRQLNTEAFF

d_gene: -
len: 14
v_gene: TRBV2
j_gene: TRBJ1-1
abundance: -
CDR3nt: TGTGCCAGCAGTTCAAGGCTAGTTGGGACTGAAGCTTTCTTT
CDR3aa: CASSSRLVGTEAFF

d_gene: -
len: 18
v_gene: TRBV27
j_gene: TRBJ1-2
abundance: -
CDR3nt: TGTGCCAGCAGGCCACCGACGGCCCGAAGCCGGGGGCGAGGAGGCTACACCTTC
CDR3aa: CASRPPTARSRGRGGYTF

d_gene: TRBD1
len: 13
v_gene: TRBV28
j_gene: TRBJ1-1
abundance: -
CDR3nt: TGTGCCAGCAGTTTAGGGACAGGCACTGAAGCTTTCTTT
CDR3aa: CASSLGTGTEAFF

d_gene: -
len: 13
v_gene: TRBV6-5
j_gene: TRBJ2-7
abundance: -
CDR3nt: TGTGCCAGCAGTTACGGGGCCTCCTACGAGCAGTACTTC
CDR3aa: CASSYGASYEQYF

d_gene: TRBD1
len: 19
v_gene: TRBV12-5
j_gene: TRBJ1-5
abundance: -
CDR3nt: TGTGCTAGTGGTTTGGCTCGGACAGGGATACCATTTAGCAATCAGCCCCAGCATTTT
CDR3aa: CASGLARTGIPFSNQPQHF

d_gene: TRBD1
len: 18
v_gene: TRBV4-1
j_gene: TRBJ2-7
abundance: -
CDR3nt: TGCGCCAGCAGCCAAGCCATTAAGAAGGGGGCGGAAGGGGTCGGGCAGTACTTC
CDR3aa: CASSQAIKKGAEGVGQYF

d_gene: -
len: 13
v_gene: TRBV12-3/TRBV12-4
j_gene: TRBJ1-2
abundance: -
CDR3nt: TGTGCCAGCAGTTTCCCCGCAGGGGACGGCTACACCTTC
CDR3aa: CASSFPAGDGYTF

d_gene: -
len: 15
v_gene: TRBV5-4
j_gene: TRBJ2-7
abundance: few
CDR3nt: TGTGCCAGCAGGGCGGGGACAAGCCTAACCCTCGAGCAGTACTTC
CDR3aa: CASRAGTSLTLEQYF

d_gene: -
len: 13
v_gene: TRBV5-1
j_gene: TRBJ2-5
abundance: once
CDR3nt: TGCGCCAGCAGCGAGGAAGGTGGAGAGACCCAGTACTTC
CDR3aa: CASSEEGGETQYF

d_gene: -
len: 15
v_gene: TRBV28
j_gene: TRBJ2-7
abundance: -
CDR3nt: TGTGCCAGCAGACCCACCGGGACATGGTCCTACGAGCAGTACTTC
CDR3aa: CASRPTGTWSYEQYF

d_gene: TRBD1
len: 16
v_gene: TRBV12-5
j_gene: TRBJ2-3
abundance: -
CDR3nt: TGTGCTAGTGGTACGGGACAGGGGGTCACCACAGATACGCAGTATTTT
CDR3aa: CASGTGQGVTTDTQYF

d_gene: TRBD1
len: 14
v_gene: TRBV3-1/TRBV3-2
j_gene: TRBJ1-6
abundance: -
CDR3nt: TGTGCCAGCAGCCAGAATCCGGGACAGGAAGCCCTCCACTTT
CDR3aa: CASSQNPGQEALHF

d_gene: TRBD1
len: 17
v_gene: TRBV4-1
j_gene: TRBJ2-3
abundance: -
CDR3nt: TGCGCCAGCAGCCAAGGCTCAGGACAGGGCCCCCCAGATACGCAGTATTTT
CDR3aa: CASSQGSGQGPPDTQYF

d_gene: TRBD1
len: 14
v_gene: TRBV7-3
j_gene: TRBJ2-7
abundance: -
CDR3nt: TGTGCCAGCAGCCCGGGACAGGGGGCAGGCGAGCAGTACTTC
CDR3aa: CASSPGQGAGEQYF

d_gene: -
len: 16
v_gene: TRBV11-2
j_gene: TRBJ2-7
abundance: -
CDR3nt: TGTGCCAGCAGCCAAGGGGACAGGACTAGCTCCTACGAGCAGTACTTC
CDR3aa: CASSQGDRTSSYEQYF

d_gene: TRBD2
len: 15
v_gene: TRBV4-2
j_gene: TRBJ2-7
abundance: -
CDR3nt: TGTGCCAGCAGCCTAACTAGCGGGGCGCCCCACGAGCAGTACTTC
CDR3aa: CASSLTSGAPHEQYF

d_gene: -
len: 10
v_gene: TRBV2
j_gene: TRBJ2-3
abundance: -
CDR3nt: TGTGCCAGCAGGCATACTTCGGAGTATTTT
CDR3aa: CASRHTSEYF

d_gene: -
len: 13
v_gene: TRBV30
j_gene: TRBJ1-5
abundance: -
CDR3nt: TGTGCCTGGAGTGGGGACAACAATCAGCCCCAGCATTTT
CDR3aa: CAWSGDNNQPQHF

d_gene: -
len: 15
v_gene: TRBV5-6
j_gene: TRBJ1-3
abundance: -
CDR3nt: TGTGCCAGCAGCTCGGACTCAAGCTCTGGAAACACCATATATTTT
CDR3aa: CASSSDSSSGNTIYF

d_gene: -
len: 15
v_gene: TRBV7-7
j_gene: TRBJ2-5
abundance: -
CDR3nt: TGTGCTAGCAGCCCGTTAGGTGCGGGGGCAGAGACCCAGTACTTC
CDR3aa: CASSPLGAGAETQYF

d_gene: TRBD2
len: 18
v_gene: TRBV27
j_gene: TRBJ2-5
abundance: once
CDR3nt: TGTGCCAGCAATCCGGGACTAGCGGGGGCCTACACACTTGAGACCCAGTACTTC
CDR3aa: CASNPGLAGAYTLETQYF

d_gene: -
len: 15
v_gene: TRBV4-1
j_gene: TRBJ1-4
abundance: few
CDR3nt: TGCGCCAGCAGCCCCCGTGCCGGGACTAATGAAAAACTGTTTTTT
CDR3aa: CASSPRAGTNEKLFF

d_gene: TRBD2
len: 16
v_gene: TRBV4-3
j_gene: TRBJ2-7
abundance: -
CDR3nt: TGCGCCAGCAGCCGCTCCCGCGGGACTAGCTCCTACGAGCAGTACTTC
CDR3aa: CASSRSRGTSSYEQYF

d_gene: -
len: 12
v_gene: TRBV30
j_gene: TRBJ2-3
abundance: -
CDR3nt: TGTGCCTGGAACCACGCGGCCCATACGCAGTATTTT
CDR3aa: CAWNHAAHTQYF

d_gene: -
len: 16
v_gene: TRBV9
j_gene: TRBJ2-2
abundance: -
CDR3nt: TGTGCCAGCAGCGTAGAAGAAGGGGCTTACACCGGGGAGCTGTTTTTT
CDR3aa: CASSVEEGAYTGELFF

d_gene: -
len: 11
v_gene: TRBV6-6
j_gene: TRBJ1-4
abundance: -
CDR3nt: TGTGCCAGCAGCCCGGGTGAAAAACTGTTTTTT
CDR3aa: CASSPGEKLFF

d_gene: -
len: 15
v_gene: TRBV30
j_gene: TRBJ2-3
abundance: once
CDR3nt: TGTGCCTGGGACGCAGGCTCCTCTAGCACAGATACGCAGTATTTT
CDR3aa: CAWDAGSSSTDTQYF

d_gene: -
len: 23
v_gene: TRBV3-1/TRBV3-2
j_gene: TRBJ1-4
abundance: -
CDR3nt: TGTGCCAGCAGCCCCGCTAACAAGGGAGGGGCTTTGTTTTTTTTTGCAACTAATGAAAAACTGTTTTTT
CDR3aa: CASSPANKGGALFFFATNEKLFF

d_gene: -
len: 15
v_gene: TRBV6-5
j_gene: TRBJ1-2
abundance: -
CDR3nt: TGTGCCAGCATTCTTAACAGGGCGTATAACTATGGCTACACCTTC
CDR3aa: CASILNRAYNYGYTF

d_gene: TRBD2
len: 16
v_gene: TRBV28
j_gene: TRBJ2-5
abundance: -
CDR3nt: TGTGCCAGCAGTCCTCTAGCGGGTGGGTGGCAAGAGACCCAGTACTTC
CDR3aa: CASSPLAGGWQETQYF

d_gene: -
len: 16
v_gene: TRBV6-5
j_gene: TRBJ1-3
abundance: few
CDR3nt: TGTGCCAGCAGTTACTCCGACCCAGGGACTGGAAACACCATATATTTT
CDR3aa: CASSYSDPGTGNTIYF

d_gene: -
len: 15
v_gene: TRBV7-7
j_gene: TRBJ2-5
abundance: -
CDR3nt: TGTGCTAGCAGCTTAGCGGGACAGGGCTACGAGACCCAGTACTTC
CDR3aa: CASSLAGQGYETQYF

d_gene: TRBD1
len: 15
v_gene: TRBV2
j_gene: TRBJ2-1
abundance: -
CDR3nt: TGTGCCAGCAGCCCCGGGACAGGGTCCTACAATGAGCAGTTCTTC
CDR3aa: CASSPGTGSYNEQFF

d_gene: TRBD1
len: 16
v_gene: TRBV27
j_gene: TRBJ1-2
abundance: -
CDR3nt: TGTGCCAGCAGTCTTATAAGCGGACAGGGGCCCTATGGCTACACCTTC
CDR3aa: CASSLISGQGPYGYTF

d_gene: TRBD1
len: 14
v_gene: TRBV30
j_gene: TRBJ1-5
abundance: -
CDR3nt: TGTGCCTGGAGCGGAGGGACAGGGAATCAGCCCCAGCATTTT
CDR3aa: CAWSGGTGNQPQHF

d_gene: -
len: 16
v_gene: TRBV6-1
j_gene: TRBJ2-2
abundance: -
CDR3nt: TGTGCCAGCAGTGAGAATCGGCGGACGAACACCGGGGAGCTGTTTTTT
CDR3aa: CASSENRRTNTGELFF